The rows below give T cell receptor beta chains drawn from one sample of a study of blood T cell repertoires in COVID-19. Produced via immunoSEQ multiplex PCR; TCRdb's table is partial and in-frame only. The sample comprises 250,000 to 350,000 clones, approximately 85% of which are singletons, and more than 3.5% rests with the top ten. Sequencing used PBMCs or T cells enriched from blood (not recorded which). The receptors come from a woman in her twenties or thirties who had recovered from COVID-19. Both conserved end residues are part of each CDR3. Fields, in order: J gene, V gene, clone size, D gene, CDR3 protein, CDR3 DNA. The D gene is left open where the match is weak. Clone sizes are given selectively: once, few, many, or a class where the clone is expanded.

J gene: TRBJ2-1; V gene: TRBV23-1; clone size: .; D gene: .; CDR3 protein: CASSQTPGDNEQFF; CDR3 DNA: TGCGCCAGCAGTCAAACTCCGGGAGACAATGAGCAGTTCTTC
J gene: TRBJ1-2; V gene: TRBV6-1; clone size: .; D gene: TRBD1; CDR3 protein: CASSETGVDYGYTF; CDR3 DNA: TGTGCCAGCAGTGAAACAGGGGTGGACTATGGCTACACCTTC
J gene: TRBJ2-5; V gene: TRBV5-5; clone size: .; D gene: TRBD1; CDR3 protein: CASSPGQPQETQYF; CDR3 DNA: TGTGCCAGCAGCCCGGGACAGCCTCAAGAGACCCAGTACTTC
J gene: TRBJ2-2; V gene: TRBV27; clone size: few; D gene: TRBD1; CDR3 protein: CASSPTRQGVFGELFF; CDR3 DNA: TGTGCCAGCAGTCCGACGAGACAGGGGGTGTTCGGGGAGCTGTTTTTT
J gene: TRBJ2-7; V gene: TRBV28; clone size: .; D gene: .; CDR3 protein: CASRPTGNSYEQYF; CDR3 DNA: TGTGCCAGCAGACCGACAGGTAATTCCTACGAGCAGTACTTC
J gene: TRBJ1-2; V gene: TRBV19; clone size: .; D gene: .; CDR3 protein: CASSRDTTDYGYTF; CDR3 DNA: TGTGCCAGTAGTAGGGACACCACGGACTATGGCTACACCTTC
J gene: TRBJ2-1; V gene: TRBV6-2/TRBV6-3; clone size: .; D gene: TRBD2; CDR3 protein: CASSKHKREGQKEQFF; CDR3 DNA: TGTGCCAGCAGTAAGCATAAGCGGGAGGGACAGAAGGAGCAGTTCTTC
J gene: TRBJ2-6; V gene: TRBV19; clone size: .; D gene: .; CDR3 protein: CASSSYSGANVLTF; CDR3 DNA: TGTGCCAGTAGTAGCTACTCTGGGGCCAACGTCCTGACTTTC
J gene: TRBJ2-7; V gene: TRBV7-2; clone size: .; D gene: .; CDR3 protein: CASSLSGSYEQYF; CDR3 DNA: TGTGCCAGCAGCTTATCCGGGTCCTACGAGCAGTACTTC
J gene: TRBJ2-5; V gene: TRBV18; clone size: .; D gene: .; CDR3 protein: CASSPQGAQETQYF; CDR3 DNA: TGTGCCAGCTCACCGCAGGGCGCTCAAGAGACCCAGTACTTC
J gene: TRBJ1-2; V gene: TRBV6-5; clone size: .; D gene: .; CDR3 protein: CASRAGDFGYGYTF; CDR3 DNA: TGTGCCAGCAGGGCCGGGGACTTCGGCTATGGCTACACCTTC
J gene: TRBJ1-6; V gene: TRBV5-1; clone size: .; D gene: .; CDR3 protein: CASSLGPDSLGSPLHF; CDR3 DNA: TGCGCCAGCAGCTTGGGGCCCGACTCCTTGGGTTCACCCCTCCACTTT
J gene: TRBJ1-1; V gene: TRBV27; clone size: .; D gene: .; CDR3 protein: CASTSQGLTEAFF; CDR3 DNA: TGTGCCAGCACATCCCAGGGGCTCACTGAAGCTTTCTTT
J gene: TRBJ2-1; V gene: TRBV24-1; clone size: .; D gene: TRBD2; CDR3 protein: CATSDYLAGWGSEQFF; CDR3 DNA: TGTGCCACCAGTGATTATTTAGCGGGATGGGGGAGTGAGCAGTTCTTC
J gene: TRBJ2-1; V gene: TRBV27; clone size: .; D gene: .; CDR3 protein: CASNQRLAASEQFF; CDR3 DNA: TGTGCCAGCAATCAAAGGCTAGCTGCGTCTGAGCAGTTCTTC
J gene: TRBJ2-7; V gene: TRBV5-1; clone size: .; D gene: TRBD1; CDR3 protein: CASTGQDNPYEQYF; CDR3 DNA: TGCGCCAGCACGGGACAGGATAACCCCTACGAGCAGTACTTC
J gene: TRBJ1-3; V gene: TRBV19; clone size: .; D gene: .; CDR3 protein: CASTPPATWSSGNTIYF; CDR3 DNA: TGTGCCAGTACCCCCCCGGCGACGTGGAGCTCTGGAAACACCATATATTTT
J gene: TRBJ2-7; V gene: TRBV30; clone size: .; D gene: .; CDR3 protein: CAWSVGLAGSRQGQYF; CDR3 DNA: TGTGCCTGGAGTGTGGGACTTGCAGGGAGCCGCCAGGGGCAGTACTTC
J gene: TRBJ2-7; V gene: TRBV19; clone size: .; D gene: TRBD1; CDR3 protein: CASSMVRTGDYEQYF; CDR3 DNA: TGTGCCAGTAGTATGGTCCGGACAGGGGACTACGAGCAGTACTTC
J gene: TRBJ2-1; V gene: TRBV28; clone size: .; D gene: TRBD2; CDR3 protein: CASSHPDAGLALGEQFF; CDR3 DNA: TGTGCCAGCAGCCACCCCGATGCGGGACTAGCTTTGGGTGAGCAGTTCTTC
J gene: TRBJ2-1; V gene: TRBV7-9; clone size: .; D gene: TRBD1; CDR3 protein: CASSLARGRDEQFF; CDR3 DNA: TGTGCCAGCAGCTTAGCCAGGGGGCGGGATGAGCAGTTCTTC
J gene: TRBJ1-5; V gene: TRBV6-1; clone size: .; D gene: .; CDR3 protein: CASSEGAIMWSQPQHF; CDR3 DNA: TGTGCCAGCAGTGAGGGGGCTATCATGTGGTCTCAGCCCCAGCATTTT
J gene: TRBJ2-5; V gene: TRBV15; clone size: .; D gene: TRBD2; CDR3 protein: CATSRDFRTSTVVQETQYF; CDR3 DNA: TGTGCCACCAGCAGAGATTTCCGGACTAGCACGGTAGTGCAAGAGACCCAGTACTTC
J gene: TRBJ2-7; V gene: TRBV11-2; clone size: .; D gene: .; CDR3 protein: CASSLYRPTAANSYEQYF; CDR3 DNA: TGTGCCAGCAGCTTGTACCGCCCGACTGCGGCCAACTCCTACGAGCAGTACTTC
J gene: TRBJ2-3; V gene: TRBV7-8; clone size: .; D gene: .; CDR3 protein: CASSLDPGSPTGYTQYF; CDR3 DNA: TGTGCCAGCAGCTTAGACCCTGGTAGCCCCACAGGATATACGCAGTATTTT
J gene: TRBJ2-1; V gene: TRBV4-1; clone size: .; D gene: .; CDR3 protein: CASSQGIEGAYNEQFF; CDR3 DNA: TGCGCCAGCAGCCAAGGAATCGAGGGGGCCTACAATGAGCAGTTCTTC
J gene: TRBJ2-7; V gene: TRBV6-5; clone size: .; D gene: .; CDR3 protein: CASSRRDTFYEQYF; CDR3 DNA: TGTGCCAGCAGTCGACGGGACACCTTCTACGAGCAGTACTTC
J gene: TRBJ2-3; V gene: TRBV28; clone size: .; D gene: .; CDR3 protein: CASSLGYSRATDTQYF; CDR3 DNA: TGTGCCAGCAGTTTAGGTTATTCCAGGGCTACAGATACGCAGTATTTT
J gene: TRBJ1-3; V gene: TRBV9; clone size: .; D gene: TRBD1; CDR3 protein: CASSPIPGQAHSGNTIYF; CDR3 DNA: TGTGCCAGCAGCCCAATACCGGGACAGGCCCACTCTGGAAACACCATATATTTT
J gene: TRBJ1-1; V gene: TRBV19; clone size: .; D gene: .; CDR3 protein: CASRAGAVGRGNTEAFF; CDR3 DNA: TGTGCCAGTAGGGCCGGGGCAGTAGGGAGGGGGAACACTGAAGCTTTCTTT
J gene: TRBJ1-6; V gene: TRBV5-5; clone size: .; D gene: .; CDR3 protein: CASSLGLSYSPLHF; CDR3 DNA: TGTGCCAGCAGCTTAGGACTTTCCTATTCACCCCTCCACTTT
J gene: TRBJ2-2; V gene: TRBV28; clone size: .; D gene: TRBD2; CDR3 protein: CATQPEGLNTGELFF; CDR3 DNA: TGTGCCACCCAGCCGGAGGGACTAAACACCGGGGAGCTGTTTTTT
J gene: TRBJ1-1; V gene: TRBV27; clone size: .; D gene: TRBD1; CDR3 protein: CASSSTTGGRTEAFF; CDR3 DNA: TGTGCCAGCAGTTCAACGACAGGGGGAAGAACTGAAGCTTTCTTT
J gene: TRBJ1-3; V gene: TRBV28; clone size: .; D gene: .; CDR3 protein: CASSFPSSGNTIYF; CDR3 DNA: TGTGCCAGCAGTTTCCCCAGCTCTGGAAACACCATATATTTT
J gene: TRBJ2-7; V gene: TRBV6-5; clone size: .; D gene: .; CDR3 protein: CASSYSKAAQDEQYF; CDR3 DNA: TGTGCCAGCAGTTACTCGAAGGCAGCCCAGGACGAGCAGTACTTC
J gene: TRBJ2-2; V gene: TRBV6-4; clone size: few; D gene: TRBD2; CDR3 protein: CASSWTSGNTGELFF; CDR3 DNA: TGTGCCAGCAGCTGGACTAGCGGGAACACCGGGGAGCTGTTTTTT
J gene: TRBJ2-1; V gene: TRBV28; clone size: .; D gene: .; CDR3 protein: CASSLIEIWDSRTFYNEQFF; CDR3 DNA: TGTGCCAGCAGTCTTATAGAAATCTGGGACTCTAGGACGTTCTACAATGAGCAGTTCTTC
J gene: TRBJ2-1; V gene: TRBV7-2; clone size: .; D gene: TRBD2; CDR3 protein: CASSLGRGLANEQFF; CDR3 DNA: TGTGCCAGCAGCTTGGGACGTGGACTAGCGAATGAGCAGTTCTTC
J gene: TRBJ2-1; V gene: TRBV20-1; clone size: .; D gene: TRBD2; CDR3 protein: CSASGGGNYNEQFF; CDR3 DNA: TGCAGTGCTAGTGGCGGGGGGAACTACAATGAGCAGTTCTTC
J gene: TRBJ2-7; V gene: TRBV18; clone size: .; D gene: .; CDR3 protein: CASASEAYEQYF; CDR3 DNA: TGTGCCAGCGCATCTGAGGCCTACGAGCAGTACTTC
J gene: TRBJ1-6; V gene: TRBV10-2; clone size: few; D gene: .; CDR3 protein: CASSVGLRALLHF; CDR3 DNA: TGCGCCAGCAGTGTAGGTTTACGAGCGCTCCTCCACTTT
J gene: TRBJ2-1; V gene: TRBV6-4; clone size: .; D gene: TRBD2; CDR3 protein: CASSEGTSENNEQFF; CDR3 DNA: TGTGCCAGCAGTGAAGGGACTAGCGAAAACAATGAGCAGTTCTTC
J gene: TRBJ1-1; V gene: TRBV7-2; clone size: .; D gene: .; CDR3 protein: CASSQIPGWNTEAFF; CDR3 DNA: TGTGCCAGCAGCCAGATCCCCGGGTGGAACACTGAAGCTTTCTTT
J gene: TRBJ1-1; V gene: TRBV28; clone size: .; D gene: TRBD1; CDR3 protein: CASSLSPGQGTTEAFF; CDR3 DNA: TGTGCCAGCAGTTTAAGCCCGGGACAGGGGACCACTGAAGCTTTCTTT
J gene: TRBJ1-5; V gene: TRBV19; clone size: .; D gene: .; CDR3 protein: CASSITRGWKPQHF; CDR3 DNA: TGTGCCAGTAGTATAACCAGGGGATGGAAGCCCCAGCATTTT
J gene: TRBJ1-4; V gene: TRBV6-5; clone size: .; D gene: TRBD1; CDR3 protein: CASSAGQATNEKLFF; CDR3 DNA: TGTGCCAGCAGCGCAGGACAGGCAACTAATGAAAAACTGTTTTTT
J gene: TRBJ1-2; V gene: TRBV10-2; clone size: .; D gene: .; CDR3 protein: CASSNSAGWGYTF; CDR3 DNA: TGCGCCAGCAGCAATAGCGCGGGGTGGGGCTACACCTTC
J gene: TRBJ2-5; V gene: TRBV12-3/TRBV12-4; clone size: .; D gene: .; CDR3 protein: CASSLADSSQYF; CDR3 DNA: TGTGCCAGCAGTTTAGCCGACAGTTCCCAGTACTTC
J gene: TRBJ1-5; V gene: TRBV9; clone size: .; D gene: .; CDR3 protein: CASSGGGKQNQPQHF; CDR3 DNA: TGTGCCAGCAGCGGCGGGGGGAAGCAGAATCAGCCCCAGCATTTT
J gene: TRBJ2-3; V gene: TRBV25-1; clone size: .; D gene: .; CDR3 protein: CASSELGLAPDTQYF; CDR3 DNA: TGTGCCAGCAGTGAATTAGGGCTAGCGCCAGATACGCAGTATTTT
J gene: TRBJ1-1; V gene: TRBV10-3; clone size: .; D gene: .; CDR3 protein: CAIRSSMARMNTEAFF; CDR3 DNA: TGTGCCATCAGGTCCTCGATGGCTAGGATGAACACTGAAGCTTTCTTT
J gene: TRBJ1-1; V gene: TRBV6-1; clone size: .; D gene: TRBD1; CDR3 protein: CASSRQGATEAFF; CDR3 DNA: TGTGCCAGCAGCCGACAGGGGGCGACTGAAGCTTTCTTT
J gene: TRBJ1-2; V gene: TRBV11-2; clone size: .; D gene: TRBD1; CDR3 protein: CASSSGQGWGRNGYTF; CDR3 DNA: TGTGCCAGCAGCTCGGGACAGGGGTGGGGTAGGAATGGCTACACCTTC
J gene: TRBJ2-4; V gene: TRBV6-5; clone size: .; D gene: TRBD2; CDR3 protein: CASSRGLAENIQYF; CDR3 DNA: TGTGCCAGCAGCCGGGGACTAGCGGAGAACATTCAGTACTTC